This entry lists 7 T cell receptor beta chains sequenced from one sample in a study of blood T cell repertoires in COVID-19. Profiling relied on immunoSEQ multiplex PCR, and the TCRdb table lists in-frame clones only, not all of them. The repertoire includes around 310,000 clones, about nine tenths of them detected once, and less than 9.5% sits in the top ten. The sample was PBMCs or T cells enriched from blood (not recorded which). The receptors here all came from a woman aged 25 to 39 who had recovered from COVID-19.

The rearrangement links TRBV6-6 to TRBJ2-3; D might be TRBD1 (6 bases). Trimming shortened V by 5 bases and J by 1 base, and 19 bases separated the two germline ends. The CDR3 consists of 17 residues. The germline V gene has CDR1 MNHNY and CDR2 SVGAGI (reference sequence). The CDR3 here is CASSLLMGQGRTDTQYF. CDR3 bases: TGTGCCAGCAGTCTCCTTATGGGGCAGGGGCGCACAGATACGCAGTATTTT.

This clone was seen a handful of times. V usage is TRBV5-5 and J usage is TRBJ1-3, with a tentative D call TRBD1 (5 bases). V was shortened by 4 bases and J by 2 bases, with 7 bases between the two germline ends. This CDR3 comprises 13 residues. Germline V gene sequence: CDR1 SGHKS, CDR2 YYEKEE (reference sequence). CDR3 sequence reads: CASSVGAGNTIYF. The CDR3 DNA is TGTGCCAGCAGCGTAGGGGCTGGAAACACCATATATTTT.

J is TRBJ1-1 and V is TRBV5-1, with TRBD1 as a possible D gene (5 bases). The CDR3 loop spans 13 amino acids. The germline gives CDR1 SGHRS, CDR2 YFSETQ. V lost 5 bases and J lost 5, with 13 bases in between. As DNA, the CDR3 is TGCGCCAGCAGAGGGGTAGGTGGTACTGAAGCTTTCTTT. Amino acids: CASRGVGGTEAFF.

In its sample, this clone was seen a few times. The rearrangement links TRBV6-2 or TRBV6-3 to TRBJ1-2, with TRBD1 identical over 7 bases. The CDR3 contains 14 residues. The junction had 10 bases not matched to a gene; V was cut back by 6 bases and J by 6 bases. CDR1 and CDR2 (germline): MNHEY, SVGEGT. Here the CDR3 DNA reads TGTGCCAGCAGCCCCGTCGGGGACAGTCATGGCTACACCTTC. Protein: CASSPVGDSHGYTF.

The J gene is TRBJ2-3, the V gene TRBV7-9; 14 nucleotides line up with TRBD2. Trimming at V came to 5 bases and at J to 6 bases, leaving 4 bases not matched to a gene. Per the germline V gene, CDR1 is SEHNR and CDR2 is FQNEAQ (reference sequence). The CDR3 covers 15 residues. This CDR3 is CASSQGTSGSDTQYF. The CDR3 coding sequence is TGTGCCAGCAGCCAAGGGACTAGCGGGAGTGATACGCAGTATTTT.

CDR3 sequence (DNA): TGTGCCTGGATACATGACAGGGTCGGGGCCAACGTCCTGACTTTC. Amino acid sequence: CAWIHDRVGANVLTF. The chain carries TRBV30 and TRBJ2-6; TRBD1 agrees at 7 bases. This CDR3 has 15 amino acids. V dropped 4 bases and J dropped 4; count of bases not matched to a gene: 7. The germline gives CDR1 GTSNPN, CDR2 SVGIG (reference sequence).

This clone occurred a few times. The V call is TRBV6-6, the J call TRBJ1-6; D is perhaps TRBD1 (6 bases). CDR3 length: 12 amino acids. CDR1 is MNHNY, CDR2 SVGAGI, per germline (reference sequence). V was trimmed by 6 bases and J by 7 bases, leaving 7 bases between them. CDR3 residues: CASRGGNSPLHF. The CDR3 bases are TGTGCCAGCAGAGGGGGAAATTCACCCCTCCACTTT.